The rows below give T cell receptor beta chains drawn from one sample of a study of shared clonotypes between healthy human individuals. Assay used: immunoSEQ multiplex PCR; TCRdb lists only in-frame clones, some missing. The repertoire holds about 2 million clones, with 90% to 95% as singletons. Sequenced input: naive CD4+ T cells sorted from blood. These receptor sequences come from a man younger than 35 in good health. CDR3s include the opening cysteine and the closing phenylalanine or tryptophan. D genes are given only for firm matches. Only part of the rows carry a size: once, few, many, or a class if the clone is expanded.

D: NA
V: TRBV9
size: NA
J: TRBJ2-5
CDR3: CASSTTDYPRETQYF
DNA: TGTGCCAGCAGCACGACCGACTACCCCCGGGAGACCCAGTACTTC

D: TRBD1
V: TRBV5-1
size: NA
J: TRBJ1-2
CDR3: CASSSTGSGYTF
DNA: TGCGCCAGCAGCTCGACAGGGTCGGGCTACACCTTC

D: NA
V: TRBV6-5
size: NA
J: TRBJ2-5
CDR3: CASSLSGLRGETQYF
DNA: TGTGCCAGCAGTTTGTCCGGGCTGAGAGGGGAGACCCAGTACTTC

D: NA
V: TRBV4-1
size: NA
J: TRBJ2-3
CDR3: CASSQGRLGDTQYF
DNA: TGCGCCAGCAGCCAAGGGAGACTAGGAGATACGCAGTATTTT

D: NA
V: TRBV7-2
size: NA
J: TRBJ2-7
CDR3: CASSLAKGPGEQYF
DNA: TGTGCCAGCAGCTTAGCGAAGGGACCGGGCGAGCAGTACTTC

D: NA
V: TRBV6-5
size: NA
J: TRBJ2-2
CDR3: CASNEQPNTGELFF
DNA: TGTGCCAGCAACGAACAACCGAACACCGGGGAGCTGTTTTTT

D: NA
V: TRBV6-1
size: NA
J: TRBJ2-7
CDR3: CASSKGGTYEQYF
DNA: TGTGCCAGCAGTAAAGGAGGGACCTACGAGCAGTACTTC

D: TRBD2
V: TRBV19
size: NA
J: TRBJ2-7
CDR3: CASSIPIAGGEHEQYF
DNA: TGTGCCAGTAGTATCCCGATAGCGGGAGGAGAACACGAGCAGTACTTC

D: TRBD2
V: TRBV18
size: once
J: TRBJ2-2
CDR3: CASSPGLAGTGELFF
DNA: TGTGCCAGCTCCCCTGGACTAGCAGGCACCGGGGAGCTGTTTTTT

D: NA
V: TRBV5-1
size: NA
J: TRBJ2-1
CDR3: CASSLVRFSYNEQFF
DNA: TGCGCCAGCAGCTTGGTTAGATTCTCCTACAATGAGCAGTTCTTC

D: NA
V: TRBV7-3
size: NA
J: TRBJ2-1
CDR3: CASSLTQYNEQFF
DNA: TGTGCCAGCAGCTTAACGCAGTACAATGAGCAGTTCTTC

D: NA
V: TRBV6-1
size: NA
J: TRBJ2-1
CDR3: CASTARPGVYNEQFF
DNA: TGTGCCAGCACCGCCCGGCCGGGGGTCTACAATGAGCAGTTCTTC

D: TRBD1
V: TRBV4-1
size: NA
J: TRBJ1-2
CDR3: CASSQGQGVNYGYTF
DNA: TGCGCCAGCAGCCAAGGACAGGGGGTAAACTATGGCTACACCTTC

D: NA
V: TRBV5-6
size: NA
J: TRBJ1-3
CDR3: CASSPVPGAGNTIYF
DNA: TGTGCCAGCAGCCCCGTTCCGGGGGCTGGAAACACCATATATTTT

D: NA
V: TRBV6-5
size: NA
J: TRBJ2-5
CDR3: CASSLGSHKRTQYF
DNA: TGTGCCAGCAGCCTCGGGAGCCACAAGAGGACCCAGTACTTC

D: NA
V: TRBV2
size: NA
J: TRBJ2-7
CDR3: CALKWVGQGSLPYEQYF
DNA: TGTGCGCTTAAGTGGGTAGGGCAGGGAAGTTTGCCGTACGAGCAGTACTTC

D: TRBD1
V: TRBV10-3
size: NA
J: TRBJ1-2
CDR3: CAISESTGASYGYTF
DNA: TGTGCCATCAGTGAGTCGACAGGGGCCTCCTATGGCTACACCTTC

D: NA
V: TRBV5-1
size: NA
J: TRBJ1-1
CDR3: CASSLIPQNTEAFF
DNA: TGCGCCAGCAGCTTAATCCCCCAGAACACTGAAGCTTTCTTT

D: NA
V: TRBV25-1
size: NA
J: TRBJ2-7
CDR3: CASSEGYEQYF
DNA: TGTGCCAGCAGTGAAGGGTACGAGCAGTACTTC

D: NA
V: TRBV7-2
size: NA
J: TRBJ1-3
CDR3: CASSLIVVGSGNTIYF
DNA: TGTGCCAGCAGCCTAATTGTAGTCGGCTCTGGAAACACCATATATTTT

D: NA
V: TRBV9
size: once
J: TRBJ2-3
CDR3: CASSVGFVDTQYF
DNA: TGTGCCAGCAGCGTAGGTTTTGTGGATACGCAGTATTTT

D: NA
V: TRBV25-1
size: NA
J: TRBJ1-6
CDR3: CASSEAGNSPLHF
DNA: TGTGCCAGCAGTGAGGCAGGGAATTCACCCCTCCACTTT

D: TRBD2
V: TRBV5-4
size: NA
J: TRBJ2-2
CDR3: CASSPRTSGSIIGELFF
DNA: TGTGCCAGCAGCCCGCGGACTAGCGGGAGCATTATCGGGGAGCTGTTTTTT

D: NA
V: TRBV25-1
size: NA
J: TRBJ2-5
CDR3: CASSLRSGLQETQYF
DNA: TGTGCCAGCAGTCTGCGGAGCGGATTGCAAGAGACCCAGTACTTC